This TCR beta chain was captured in a study of blood T cell repertoires in COVID-19. V was cut by 1 base and J by 6 bases, with 16 bases left in between. The CDR3 contains 15 residues. The germline gives CDR1 SGHAT, CDR2 FQNNGV. Two consecutive negative NP/OP PCR tests, clearance, or resolved symptoms defined Cohort 3 recovery. Data came from immunoSEQ multiplex PCR; TCRdb stores just in-frame clones and leaves some out. The sample has about 380,000 clones; more than 75% are singletons. The clonotype originates from a woman aged 18-29 years who had recovered from COVID-19. Sequenced material: PBMCs or T cells enriched from blood (not recorded which). The chain couples TRBV11-2 to TRBJ2-7; no clear D gene. The CDR3 spells CASSLVVGASPEQYF. In DNA, the CDR3 is TGTGCCAGCAGCTTAGTAGTCGGAGCGTCCCCCGAGCAGTACTTC.